This T cell receptor (beta chain) was profiled in a study of CD8 T cells in ankylosing spondylitis. Study results and limitations: A TCR beta motif of several highly homologous variants seemed to mark ankylosing spondylitis blood.

This clonotype has at least ten counts. Its antigen is unknown. The trim removed 4 bases at V and 2 bases at J, leaving 11 bases unmatched. CDR1 is LGHDT and CDR2 is YNNKEL in the germline V gene (reference sequence). CDR3 length: 17 amino acids. TCRdb used MiXCR to reprocess the 5' RACE reads, holding one entry per CDR3 protein. The data show 200,000 to 250,000 distinct CDR3 sequences, about 7.3% seen once. Source material: blood, either unsorted or a sorted T cell fraction (not recorded which). This clonotype was sampled from a male donor with ankylosing spondylitis. The chain has TRBV3-1 and TRBJ2-3; 8 bases line up with TRBD1. The CDR3 protein is CASSPPPGTGLTDTQYF. The CDR3 nucleotides read TGTGCCAGCAGCCCGCCTCCCGGGACAGGCCTCACAGATACGCAGTATTTT.